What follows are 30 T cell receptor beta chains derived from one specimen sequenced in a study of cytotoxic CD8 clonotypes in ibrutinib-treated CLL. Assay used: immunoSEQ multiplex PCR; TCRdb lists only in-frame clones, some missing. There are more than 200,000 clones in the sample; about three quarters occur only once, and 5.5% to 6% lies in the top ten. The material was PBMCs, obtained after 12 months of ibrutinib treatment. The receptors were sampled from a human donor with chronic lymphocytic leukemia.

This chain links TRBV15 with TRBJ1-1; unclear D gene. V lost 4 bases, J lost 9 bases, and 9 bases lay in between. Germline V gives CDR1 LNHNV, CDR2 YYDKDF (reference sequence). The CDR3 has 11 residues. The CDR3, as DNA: TGTGCCACCAGCACATCAGCAAAAGCTTTCTTT. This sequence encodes CATSTSAKAFF.

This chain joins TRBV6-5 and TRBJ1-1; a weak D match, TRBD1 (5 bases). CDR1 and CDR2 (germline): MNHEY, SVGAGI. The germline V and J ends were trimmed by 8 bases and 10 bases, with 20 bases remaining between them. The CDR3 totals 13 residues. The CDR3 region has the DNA TGTGCCAGCCGTACGGGACCCCGGACGGGAGCTTTCTTT. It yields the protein CASRTGPRTGAFF.

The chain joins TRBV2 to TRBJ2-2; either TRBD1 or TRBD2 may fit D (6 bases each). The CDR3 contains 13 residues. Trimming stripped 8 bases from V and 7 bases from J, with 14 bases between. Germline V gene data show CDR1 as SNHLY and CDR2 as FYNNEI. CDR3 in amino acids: CASWDGGHGELFF. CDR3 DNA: TGTGCCAGCTGGGATGGGGGGCACGGGGAGCTGTTTTTT.

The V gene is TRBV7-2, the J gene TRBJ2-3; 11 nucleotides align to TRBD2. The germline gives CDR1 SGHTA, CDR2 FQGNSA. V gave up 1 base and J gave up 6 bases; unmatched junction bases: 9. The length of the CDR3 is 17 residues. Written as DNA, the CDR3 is TGTGCCAGCAGCTTAGGGTGGTTAGCGGGAGGGGAGGATACGCAGTATTTT. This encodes CASSLGWLAGGEDTQYF.

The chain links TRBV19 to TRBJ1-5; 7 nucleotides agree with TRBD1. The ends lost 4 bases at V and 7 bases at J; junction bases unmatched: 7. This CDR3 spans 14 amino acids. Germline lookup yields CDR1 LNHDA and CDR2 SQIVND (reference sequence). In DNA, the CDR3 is TGTGCCAGTAGTACCCCACAGGGGATGCAGCCCCAGCATTTT. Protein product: CASSTPQGMQPQHF.

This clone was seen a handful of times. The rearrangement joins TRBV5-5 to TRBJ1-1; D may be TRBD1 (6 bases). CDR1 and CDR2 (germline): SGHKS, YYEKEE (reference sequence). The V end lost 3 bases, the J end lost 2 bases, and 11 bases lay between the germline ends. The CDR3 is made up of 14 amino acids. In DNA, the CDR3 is TGTGCCAGCAGCTCCCTCAGGGGTAACACTGAAGCTTTCTTT. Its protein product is CASSSLRGNTEAFF.

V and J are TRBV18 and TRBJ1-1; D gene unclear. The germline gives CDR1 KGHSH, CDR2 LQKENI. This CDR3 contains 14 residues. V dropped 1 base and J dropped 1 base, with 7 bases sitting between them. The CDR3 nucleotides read TGTGCCAGCTCACCACTTTCCGAGAACACTGAAGCTTTCTTT. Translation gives CASSPLSENTEAFF.

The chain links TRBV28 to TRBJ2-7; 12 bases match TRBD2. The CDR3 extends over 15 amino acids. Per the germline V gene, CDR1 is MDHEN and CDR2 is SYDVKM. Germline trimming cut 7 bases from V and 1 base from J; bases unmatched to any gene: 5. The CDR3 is CASTAGLAGSYEQYF. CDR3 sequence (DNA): TGTGCCAGCACCGCTGGACTAGCGGGGTCCTACGAGCAGTACTTC.

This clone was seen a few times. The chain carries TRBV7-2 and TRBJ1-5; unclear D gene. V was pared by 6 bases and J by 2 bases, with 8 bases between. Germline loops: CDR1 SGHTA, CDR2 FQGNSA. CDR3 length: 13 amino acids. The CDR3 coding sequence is TGTGCCAGCAGGTACGGGGGCAATCAGCCCCAGCATTTT. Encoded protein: CASRYGGNQPQHF.

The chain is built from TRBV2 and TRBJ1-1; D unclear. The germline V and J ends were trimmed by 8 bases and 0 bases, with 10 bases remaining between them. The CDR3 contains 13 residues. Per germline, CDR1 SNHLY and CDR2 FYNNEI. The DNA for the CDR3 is TGTGCCAGCTGGTTCCCAATGAACACTGAAGCTTTCTTT. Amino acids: CASWFPMNTEAFF.

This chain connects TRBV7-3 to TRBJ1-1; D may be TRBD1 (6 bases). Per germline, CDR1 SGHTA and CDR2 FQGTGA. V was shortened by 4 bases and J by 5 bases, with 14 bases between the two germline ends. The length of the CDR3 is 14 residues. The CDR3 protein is CASSSNAGVTEAFF. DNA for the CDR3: TGTGCCAGCAGCTCTAATGCAGGGGTTACTGAAGCTTTCTTT.

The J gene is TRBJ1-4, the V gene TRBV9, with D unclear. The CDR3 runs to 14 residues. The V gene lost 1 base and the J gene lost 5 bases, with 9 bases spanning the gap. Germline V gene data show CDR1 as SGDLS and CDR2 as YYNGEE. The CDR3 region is CASSVTGSNEKLFF. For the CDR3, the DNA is TGTGCCAGCAGCGTAACCGGGTCAAATGAAAAACTGTTTTTT. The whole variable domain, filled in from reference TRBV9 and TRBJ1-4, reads DSGVTQTPKHLITATGQRVTLRCSPRSGDLSVYWYQQSLDQGLQFLIQYYNGEERAKGNILERFSAQQFPDLHSELNLSSLELGDSALYFCASSVTGSNEKLFFGSGTQLSVL.

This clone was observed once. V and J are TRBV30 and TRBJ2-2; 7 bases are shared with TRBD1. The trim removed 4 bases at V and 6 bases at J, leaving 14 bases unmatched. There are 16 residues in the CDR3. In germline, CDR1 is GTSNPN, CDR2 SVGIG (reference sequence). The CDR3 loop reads CAWTPKRGGNSGELFF. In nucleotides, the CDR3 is TGTGCCTGGACCCCAAAGCGAGGGGGCAATTCCGGGGAGCTGTTTTTT.

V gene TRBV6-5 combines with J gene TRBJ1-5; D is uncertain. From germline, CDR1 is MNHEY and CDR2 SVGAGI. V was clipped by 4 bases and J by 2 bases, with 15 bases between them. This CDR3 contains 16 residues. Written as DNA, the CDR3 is TGTGCCAGCAGTTTAGGGCTCCCCCAAGGCAATCAGCCCCAGCATTTT. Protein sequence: CASSLGLPQGNQPQHF.

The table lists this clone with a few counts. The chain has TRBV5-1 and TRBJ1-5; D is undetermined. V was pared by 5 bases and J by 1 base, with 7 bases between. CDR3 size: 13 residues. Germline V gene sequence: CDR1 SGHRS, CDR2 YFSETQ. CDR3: CASREGSNQPQHF. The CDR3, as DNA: TGCGCCAGCAGAGAAGGGAGCAATCAGCCCCAGCATTTT.

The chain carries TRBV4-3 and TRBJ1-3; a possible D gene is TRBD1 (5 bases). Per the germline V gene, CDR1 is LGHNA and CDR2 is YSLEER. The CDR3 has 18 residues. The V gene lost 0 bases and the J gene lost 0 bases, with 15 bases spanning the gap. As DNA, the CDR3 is TGCGCCAGCAGCCAAGATATCGCAGGGAGTCGCTCTGGAAACACCATATATTTT. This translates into CASSQDIAGSRSGNTIYF.

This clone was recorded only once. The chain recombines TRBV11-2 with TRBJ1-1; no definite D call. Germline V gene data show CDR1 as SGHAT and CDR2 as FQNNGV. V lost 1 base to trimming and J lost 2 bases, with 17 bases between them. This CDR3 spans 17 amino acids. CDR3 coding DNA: TGTGCCAGCAGCTTAGGTCCTCGGCCAAGACCTAACACTGAAGCTTTCTTT. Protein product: CASSLGPRPRPNTEAFF.

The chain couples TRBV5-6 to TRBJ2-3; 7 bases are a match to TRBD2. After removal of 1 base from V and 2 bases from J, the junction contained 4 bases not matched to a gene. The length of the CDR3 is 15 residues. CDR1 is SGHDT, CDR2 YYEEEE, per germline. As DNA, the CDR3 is TGTGCCAGCAGCTTGTGGCGGGAGATCACAGATACGCAGTATTTT. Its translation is CASSLWREITDTQYF.

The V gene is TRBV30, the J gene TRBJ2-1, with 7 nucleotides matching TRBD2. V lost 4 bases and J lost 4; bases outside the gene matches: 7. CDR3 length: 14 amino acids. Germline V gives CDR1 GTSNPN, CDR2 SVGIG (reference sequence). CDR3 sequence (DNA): TGTGCCTGGACCCCTTGGGGGGGATACAATGAGCAGTTCTTC. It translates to CAWTPWGGYNEQFF.

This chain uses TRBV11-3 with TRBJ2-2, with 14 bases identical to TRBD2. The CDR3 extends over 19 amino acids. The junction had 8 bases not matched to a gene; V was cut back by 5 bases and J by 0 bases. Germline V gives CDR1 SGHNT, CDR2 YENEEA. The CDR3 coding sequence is TGTGCCAGCAGCCCCAGACTAGCGGGAGGGCCTTCGAACACCGGGGAGCTGTTTTTT. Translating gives CASSPRLAGGPSNTGELFF.

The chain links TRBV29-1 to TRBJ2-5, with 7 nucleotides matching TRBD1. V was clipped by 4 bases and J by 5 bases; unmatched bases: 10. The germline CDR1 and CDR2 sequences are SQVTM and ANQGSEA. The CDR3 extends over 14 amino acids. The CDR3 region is CSVGATGNGETQYF. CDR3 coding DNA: TGCAGCGTTGGAGCGACAGGGAATGGGGAGACCCAGTACTTC.

CDR3 DNA: TGTGCCAGCAGCTTCAGGGGACTAGCGGGAGGGGGGTACGAGCAGTACTTC. It codes for CASSFRGLAGGGYEQYF. The chain uses TRBV7-8 and TRBJ2-7; 16 nucleotides line up with TRBD2. The germline CDR1 and CDR2 sequences are SGHVS and FQNEAQ. This CDR3 region has 17 residues. Losses at the gene ends were 3 bases for V and 4 bases for J; bases not matched to a gene: 6.

CDR3 coding DNA: TGTGCCAGCAGCTTAGCCCCAGGGGGGCACACCGGGGAGCTGTTTTTT. Residues: CASSLAPGGHTGELFF. The chain links TRBV7-9 to TRBJ2-2, with D perhaps TRBD1 (7 bases). V dropped 0 bases and J dropped 3 bases, with 11 bases sitting between them. CDR3 length equals 16 residues. Germline loops: CDR1 SEHNR, CDR2 FQNEAQ (reference sequence).

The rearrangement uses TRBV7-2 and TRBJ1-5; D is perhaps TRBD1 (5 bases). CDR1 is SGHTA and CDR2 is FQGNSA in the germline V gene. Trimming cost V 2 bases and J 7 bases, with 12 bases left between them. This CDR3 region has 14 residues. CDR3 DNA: TGTGCCAGCAGCTTAATAGGGGCAGGGCAGCCCCAGCATTTT. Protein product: CASSLIGAGQPQHF.

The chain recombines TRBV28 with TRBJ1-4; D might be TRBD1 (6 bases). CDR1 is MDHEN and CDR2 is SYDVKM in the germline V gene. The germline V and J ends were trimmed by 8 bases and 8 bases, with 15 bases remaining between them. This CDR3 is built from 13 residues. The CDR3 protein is CASGQGIGEKLFF. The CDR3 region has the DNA TGTGCCAGCGGGCAGGGGATCGGGGAAAAACTGTTTTTT.

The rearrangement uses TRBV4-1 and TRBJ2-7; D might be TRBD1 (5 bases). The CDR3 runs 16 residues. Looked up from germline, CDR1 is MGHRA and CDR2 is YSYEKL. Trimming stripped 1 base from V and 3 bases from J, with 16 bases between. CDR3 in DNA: TGCGCCAGCAGCCAAGGACAGATCGACAGAGACTACGAGCAGTACTTC. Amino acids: CASSQGQIDRDYEQYF.

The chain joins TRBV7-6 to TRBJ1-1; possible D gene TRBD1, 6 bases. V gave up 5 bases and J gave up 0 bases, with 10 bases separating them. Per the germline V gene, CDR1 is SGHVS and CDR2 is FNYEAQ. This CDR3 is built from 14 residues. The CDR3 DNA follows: TGTGCCAGCAGCCCCGGGACACTGAACACTGAAGCTTTCTTT. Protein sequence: CASSPGTLNTEAFF.

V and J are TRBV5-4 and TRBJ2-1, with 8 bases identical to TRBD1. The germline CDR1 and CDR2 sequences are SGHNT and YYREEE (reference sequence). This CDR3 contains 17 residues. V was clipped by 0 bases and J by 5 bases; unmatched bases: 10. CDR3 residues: CASSLGTGKTSNNEQFF. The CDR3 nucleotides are TGTGCCAGCAGCTTGGGGACAGGGAAAACGAGCAACAATGAGCAGTTCTTC.

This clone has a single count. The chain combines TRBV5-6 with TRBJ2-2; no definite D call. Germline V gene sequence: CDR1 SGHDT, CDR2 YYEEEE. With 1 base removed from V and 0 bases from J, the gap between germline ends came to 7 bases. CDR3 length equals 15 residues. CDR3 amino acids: CASSLRLTNTGELFF. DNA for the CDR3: TGTGCCAGCAGCTTGCGGCTCACGAACACCGGGGAGCTGTTTTTT.

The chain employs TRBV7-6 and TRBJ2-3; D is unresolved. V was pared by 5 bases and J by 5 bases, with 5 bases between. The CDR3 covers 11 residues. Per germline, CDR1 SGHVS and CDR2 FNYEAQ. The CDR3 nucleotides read TGTGCCAGCAGCCGAAGAGATACGCAGTATTTT. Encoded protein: CASSRRDTQYF.